Listed here are 15 T cell receptor beta chains from one sample, sequenced in a study of identical twins. MiXCR, applied by TCRdb to the 5' RACE reads, yields one record per CDR3 protein. This table has around 680,000 distinct CDR3 sequences, about 9.4% appearing once. These sequences were also reported in another study, on yellow fever vaccine responses in identical twins.

Sequencing was performed on PBMCs. The receptors come from a woman aged 18-35 years in good health.

The rearrangement uses TRBV15 and TRBJ1-1, with a possible D match to TRBD1 (6 bases). Trimming took 6 bases from V and 4 from J, leaving 12 bases between them. This CDR3 contains 13 residues. The germline CDR1 and CDR2 sequences are LNHNV and YYDKDF (reference sequence). The CDR3 loop reads CATSRTGSTEAFF. The CDR3 nucleotides read TGTGCCACCAGTAGAACAGGGAGCACTGAAGCTTTCTTT.

This clonotype occurred many times. The chain has TRBV7-2 and TRBJ2-5; a weak D match, TRBD1 (5 bases). This CDR3 spans 14 amino acids. Germline loops: CDR1 SGHTA, CDR2 FQGNSA. Trimming removed 4 bases from V and 1 base from J, with 10 bases in between. CDR3 bases: TGTGCCAGCAGCTATCAGGGATTCCAAGAGACCCAGTACTTC. Translating it yields CASSYQGFQETQYF.

The table lists this clonotype with a few counts. The CDR3 is CASGSGTGVLETQYF. The CDR3 DNA reads as TGTGCTAGTGGCTCCGGGACAGGGGTTCTCGAGACCCAGTACTTC. The rearrangement joins TRBV12-5 to TRBJ2-5; 10 bases align to TRBD1. CDR1 and CDR2 (germline): LGHNT, FRNRAP. J gave up 5 bases and V 6 bases, and 9 bases lay outside the gene matches. This CDR3 region has 15 residues.

In this sample, this clonotype turned up a few times. The chain joins TRBV7-6 to TRBJ2-3; TRBD2 matches at 9 bases. CDR1 SGHVS and CDR2 FNYEAQ come from the germline V gene. There are 19 residues in the CDR3. The ends lost 1 base at V and 0 bases at J; junction bases unmatched: 11. The CDR3 loop is CASSLVVGGGDSSTDTQYF. The CDR3 nucleotides are TGTGCCAGCAGCTTAGTCGTCGGCGGGGGGGACTCTAGCACAGATACGCAGTATTTT. The whole variable domain, remainder taken from reference TRBV7-6 and TRBJ2-3, is GAGVSQSPRYKVTKRGQDVALRCDPISGHVSLYWYRQALGQGPEFLTYFNYEAQQDKSGLPNDRFSAERPEGSISTLTIQRTEQRDSAMYRCASSLVVGGGDSSTDTQYFGPGTRLTVL.

The chain employs TRBV20-1 and TRBJ2-7; 8 nucleotides match TRBD2. The germline gives CDR1 DFQATT, CDR2 SNEGSKA (reference sequence). The V and J ends lost 0 bases and 3 bases, in that order; junction bases with no gene match: 10. There are 16 residues in the CDR3. CDR3 sequence (DNA): TGCAGTGCTAGAGACCCCGGCGGGGGGATAGGCTACGAGCAGTACTTC. It yields the protein CSARDPGGGIGYEQYF.

The chain employs TRBV6-2 or TRBV6-3 and TRBJ2-7; 8 bases fit TRBD2. The germline gives CDR1 MNHEY, CDR2 SVGEGT. The CDR3 spans 17 residues. After removal of 4 bases from V and 2 bases from J, the junction contained 13 bases not matched to a gene. The CDR3 region has the DNA TGTGCCAGCAGTTTCAGGGGAGGGAAGCGGGAGACCTACGAGCAGTACTTC. It yields the protein CASSFRGGKRETYEQYF.

The table lists this clonotype with many counts. The chain uses TRBV25-1 and TRBJ2-3; 15 nucleotides agree with TRBD2. Losses at the gene ends were 2 bases for V and 4 bases for J; bases not matched to a gene: 4. The CDR3 has 17 amino acids. Per germline, CDR1 MGHDK and CDR2 SYGVNS. CDR3 DNA: TGTGCCAGCAGTGAACTGGGACTAGCGGGGGGTCCAGATACGCAGTATTTT. Translated: CASSELGLAGGPDTQYF.

This clonotype was picked up a small number of times. The chain joins TRBV28 to TRBJ2-7, with 7 bases identical to TRBD1. The ends lost 8 bases at V and 3 bases at J; junction bases unmatched: 19. Germline lookup yields CDR1 MDHEN and CDR2 SYDVKM. This CDR3 has 17 amino acids. The CDR3 DNA follows: TGTGCCAGCCAGAACATGCCAGGACAGGAACGGGGCTACGAGCAGTACTTC. Protein: CASQNMPGQERGYEQYF.

V and J are TRBV7-2 and TRBJ1-1; D is undetermined. This CDR3 has 14 residues. Germline loops: CDR1 SGHTA, CDR2 FQGNSA. Trimming cost V 0 bases and J 1 base, with 6 bases left between them. CDR3: CASSLASRNTEAFF. As DNA, the CDR3 is TGTGCCAGCAGCTTAGCTTCTCGGAACACTGAAGCTTTCTTT.

The V and J genes are TRBV19 and TRBJ2-2, with 12 bases lining up with TRBD2. The CDR3 covers 15 residues. Germline V CDR1 and CDR2: LNHDA, SQIVND (reference sequence). The junction had 3 bases not matched to a gene; V was cut back by 6 bases and J by 4 bases. The CDR3 sequence is CASRLTSGSTGELFF. The CDR3 DNA is TGTGCCAGTAGGCTGACTAGCGGGAGCACCGGGGAGCTGTTTTTT. Based on the CDR3 plus reference TRBV19 and TRBJ2-2, the full variable domain is DGGITQSPKYLFRKEGQNVTLSCEQNLNHDAMYWYRQDPGQGLRLIYYSQIVNDFQKGDIAEGYSVSREKKESFPLTVTSAQKNPTAFYLCASRLTSGSTGELFFGEGSRLTVL.

There are many counts of this clonotype. J is TRBJ1-1 and V is TRBV10-3, with 8 bases lining up with TRBD1. The CDR3 sequence is 13 residues long. Trimming at V came to 6 bases and at J to 4 bases, leaving 4 bases not matched to a gene. Per germline, CDR1 ENHRY and CDR2 SYGVKD. Written as DNA, the CDR3 is TGTGCCATCAGGGACAGGGAGGGCACTGAAGCTTTCTTT. Translation: CAIRDREGTEAFF.

This clonotype has a count of ten or more. The chain is built from TRBV7-2 and TRBJ2-5; the match to TRBD1 covers 7 bases. The CDR3 has 16 residues. Germline V gene lookup returns CDR1 SGHTA and CDR2 FQGNSA. The J segment lost 2 bases and the V segment lost 5 bases, leaving 11 bases of the junction unmatched. CDR3 sequence reads: CASSGQVGPVQETQYF. The DNA for the CDR3 is TGTGCCAGCAGCGGACAGGTCGGGCCTGTTCAAGAGACCCAGTACTTC. Full variable domain (remainder filled in from reference TRBV7-2 and TRBJ2-5): GAGVSQSPSNKVTEKGKDVELRCDPISGHTALYWYRQSLGQGLEFLIYFQGNSAPDKSGLPSDRFSAERTGGSVSTLTIQRTQQEDSAVYLCASSGQVGPVQETQYFGPGTRLLVL.

V and J are TRBV4-1 and TRBJ2-4, with D hard to call. This CDR3 is built from 15 residues. CDR1 and CDR2 (germline): MGHRA, YSYEKL. The V gene lost 1 base and the J gene lost 9 bases, with 16 bases spanning the gap. The DNA of the CDR3 is TGCGCCAGCAGCCAAGGTTTGCCCCAAACAACCATTCAGTACTTC. Protein sequence: CASSQGLPQTTIQYF.

The gene calls are TRBV3-1 and TRBJ2-1; no firm D call. Germline CDR1 reads LGHDT; CDR2 reads YNNKEL (reference sequence). V lost 0 bases and J lost 13, with 16 bases in between. This CDR3 has 14 residues. This CDR3 reads CASSQDVFSTPQFF. The CDR3, as DNA: TGTGCCAGCAGCCAAGATGTTTTCTCGACCCCTCAGTTCTTC.

Many counts were recorded for this clonotype. The chain uses TRBV9 and TRBJ2-3; 8 positions agree with TRBD2. After removal of 7 bases from V and 6 bases from J, the junction contained 7 bases not matched to a gene. CDR1 and CDR2 from the germline V gene are SGDLS and YYNGEE. The CDR3 extends over 13 amino acids. The CDR3 region has the DNA TGTGCCAGCCAGCGGGGGTCCAGGGATACGCAGTATTTT. Translated, it gives CASQRGSRDTQYF.